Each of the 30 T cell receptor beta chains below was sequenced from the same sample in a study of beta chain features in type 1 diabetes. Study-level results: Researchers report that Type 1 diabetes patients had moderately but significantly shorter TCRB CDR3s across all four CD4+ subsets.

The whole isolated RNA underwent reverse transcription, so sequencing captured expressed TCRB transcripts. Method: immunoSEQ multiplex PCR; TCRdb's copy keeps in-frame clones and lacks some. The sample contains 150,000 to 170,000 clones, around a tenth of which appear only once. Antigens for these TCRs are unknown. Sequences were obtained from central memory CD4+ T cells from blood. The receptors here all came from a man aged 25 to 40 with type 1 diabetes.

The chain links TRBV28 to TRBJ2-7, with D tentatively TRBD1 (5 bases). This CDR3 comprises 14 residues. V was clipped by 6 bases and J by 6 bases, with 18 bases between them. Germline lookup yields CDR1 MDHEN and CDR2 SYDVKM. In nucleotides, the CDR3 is TGTGCCAGCAGCTCCCCGGCAGGGCGGTTCGAGCAGTACTTC. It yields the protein CASSSPAGRFEQYF.

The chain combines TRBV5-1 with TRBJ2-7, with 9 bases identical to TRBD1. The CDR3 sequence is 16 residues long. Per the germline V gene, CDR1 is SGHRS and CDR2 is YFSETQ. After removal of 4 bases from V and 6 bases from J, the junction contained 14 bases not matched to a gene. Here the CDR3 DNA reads TGCGCCAGCAGCACCAAGTGGACCGGGACAGGGACCGAGCAGTACTTC. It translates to CASSTKWTGTGTEQYF.

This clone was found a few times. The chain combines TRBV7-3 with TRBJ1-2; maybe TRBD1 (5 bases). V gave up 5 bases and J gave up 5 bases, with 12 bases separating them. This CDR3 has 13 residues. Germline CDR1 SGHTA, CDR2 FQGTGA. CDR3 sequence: CASSEWTKYGYTF. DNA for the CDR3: TGTGCCAGCAGCGAGTGGACAAAATATGGCTACACCTTC.

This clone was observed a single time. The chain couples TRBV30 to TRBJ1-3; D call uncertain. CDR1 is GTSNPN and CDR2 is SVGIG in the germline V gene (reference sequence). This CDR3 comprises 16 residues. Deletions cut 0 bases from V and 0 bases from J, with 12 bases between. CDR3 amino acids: CAWSVLAGDSGNTIYF. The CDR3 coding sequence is TGTGCCTGGAGTGTACTGGCGGGAGACTCTGGAAACACCATATATTTT.

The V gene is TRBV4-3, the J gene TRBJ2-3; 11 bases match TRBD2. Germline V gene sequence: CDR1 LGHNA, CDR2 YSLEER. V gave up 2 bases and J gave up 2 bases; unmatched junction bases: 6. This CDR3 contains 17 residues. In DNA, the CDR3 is TGCGCCAGCAGCCAATCTTTAGCGGGAGGGGTCACAGATACGCAGTATTTT. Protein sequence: CASSQSLAGGVTDTQYF.

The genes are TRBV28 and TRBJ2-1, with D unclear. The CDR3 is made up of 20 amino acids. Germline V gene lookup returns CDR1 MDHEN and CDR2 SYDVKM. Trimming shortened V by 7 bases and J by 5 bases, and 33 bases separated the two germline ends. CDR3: CASTSLAPFFAGKMNNEQFF. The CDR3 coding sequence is TGTGCCAGCACCTCCTTGGCCCCTTTCTTTGCAGGAAAGATGAACAATGAGCAGTTCTTC.

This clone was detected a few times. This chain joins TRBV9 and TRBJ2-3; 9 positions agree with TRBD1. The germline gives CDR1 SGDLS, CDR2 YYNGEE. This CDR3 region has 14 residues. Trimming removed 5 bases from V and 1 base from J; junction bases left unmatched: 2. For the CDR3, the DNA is TGTGCCAGCAGGAGGACAGGGGGCACAGATACGCAGTATTTT. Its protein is CASRRTGGTDTQYF.

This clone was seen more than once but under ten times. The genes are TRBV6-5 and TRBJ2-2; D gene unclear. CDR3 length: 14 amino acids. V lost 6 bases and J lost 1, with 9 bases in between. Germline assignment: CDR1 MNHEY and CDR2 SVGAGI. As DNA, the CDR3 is TGTGCCAGCAGGAAAAGCCGGAACACCGGGGAGCTGTTTTTT. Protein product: CASRKSRNTGELFF.

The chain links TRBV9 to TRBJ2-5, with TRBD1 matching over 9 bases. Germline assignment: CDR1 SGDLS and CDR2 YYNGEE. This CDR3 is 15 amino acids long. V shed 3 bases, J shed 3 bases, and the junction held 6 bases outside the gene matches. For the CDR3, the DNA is TGTGCCAGCAGCGGATCGACAGGGGGTAAAGAGACCCAGTACTTC. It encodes CASSGSTGGKETQYF.

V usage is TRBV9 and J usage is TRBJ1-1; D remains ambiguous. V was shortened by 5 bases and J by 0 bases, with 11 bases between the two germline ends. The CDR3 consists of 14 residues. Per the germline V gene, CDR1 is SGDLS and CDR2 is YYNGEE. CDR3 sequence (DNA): TGTGCCAGCAGTTCCGCACAAATGAACACTGAAGCTTTCTTT. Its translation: CASSSAQMNTEAFF.

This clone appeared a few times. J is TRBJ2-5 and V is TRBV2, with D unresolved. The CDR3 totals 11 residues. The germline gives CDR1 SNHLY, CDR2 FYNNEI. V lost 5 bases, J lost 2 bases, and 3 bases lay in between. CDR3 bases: TGTGCCAGCAGTTATCAAGAGACCCAGTACTTC. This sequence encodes CASSYQETQYF.

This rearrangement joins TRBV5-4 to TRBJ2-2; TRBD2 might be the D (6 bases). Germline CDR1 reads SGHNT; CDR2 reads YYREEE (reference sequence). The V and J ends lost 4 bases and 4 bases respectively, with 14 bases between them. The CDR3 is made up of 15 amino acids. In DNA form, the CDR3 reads TGTGCCAGCAGCCCCGGGACCGGGGGCACCGGGGAGCTGTTTTTT. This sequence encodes CASSPGTGGTGELFF.

This chain's CDR3 is CASSKDSRETQYF. CDR3 nucleotides: TGTGCCAGCAGTAAGGACAGCAGAGAGACCCAGTACTTC. The chain carries TRBV6-5 and TRBJ2-5; tentative D call: TRBD1 (6 bases). Germline V gene data show CDR1 as MNHEY and CDR2 as SVGAGI. Trimming left V 5 bases short and J 4 bases short, with 11 bases between. The CDR3 length is 13 residues.

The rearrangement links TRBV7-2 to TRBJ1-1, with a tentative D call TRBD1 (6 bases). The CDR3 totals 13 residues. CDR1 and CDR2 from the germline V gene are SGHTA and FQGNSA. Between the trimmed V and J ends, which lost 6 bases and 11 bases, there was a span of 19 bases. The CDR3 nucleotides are TGTGCCAGCAGTCTCAACAGGGTCACGGAGGCTTTCTTT. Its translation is CASSLNRVTEAFF.

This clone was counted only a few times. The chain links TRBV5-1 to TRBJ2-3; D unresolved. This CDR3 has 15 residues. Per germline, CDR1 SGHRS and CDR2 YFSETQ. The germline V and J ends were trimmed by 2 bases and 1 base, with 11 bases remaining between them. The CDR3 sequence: CASSFAGSGTDTQYF. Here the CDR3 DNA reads TGCGCCAGCAGCTTTGCAGGTAGTGGCACAGATACGCAGTATTTT.

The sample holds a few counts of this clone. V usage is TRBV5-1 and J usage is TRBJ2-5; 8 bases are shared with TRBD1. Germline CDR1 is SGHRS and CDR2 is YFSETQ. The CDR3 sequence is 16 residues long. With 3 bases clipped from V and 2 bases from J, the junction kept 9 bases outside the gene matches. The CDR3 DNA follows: TGCGCCAGCAGCTGGGGACCGACAGGGGTTCAAGAGACCCAGTACTTC. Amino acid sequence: CASSWGPTGVQETQYF.

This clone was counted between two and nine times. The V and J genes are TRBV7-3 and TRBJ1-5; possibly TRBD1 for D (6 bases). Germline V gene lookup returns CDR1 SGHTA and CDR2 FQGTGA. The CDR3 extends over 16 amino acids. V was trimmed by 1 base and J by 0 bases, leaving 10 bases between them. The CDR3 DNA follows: TGTGCCAGCAGCTTAAAACAGGGCGATAGCAATCAGCCCCAGCATTTT. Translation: CASSLKQGDSNQPQHF.

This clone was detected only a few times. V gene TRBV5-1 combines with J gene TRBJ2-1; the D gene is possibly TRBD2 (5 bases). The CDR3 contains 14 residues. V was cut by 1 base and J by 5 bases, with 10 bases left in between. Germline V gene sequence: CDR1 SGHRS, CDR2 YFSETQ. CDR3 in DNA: TGCGCCAGCAGCTTGTGGACTCCCAACAATGAGCAGTTCTTC. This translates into CASSLWTPNNEQFF. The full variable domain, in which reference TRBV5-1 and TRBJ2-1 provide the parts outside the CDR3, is KAGVTQTPRYLIKTRGQQVTLSCSPISGHRSVSWYQQTPGQGLQFLFEYFSETQRNKGNFPGRFSGRQFSNSRSEMNVSTLELGDSALYLCASSLWTPNNEQFFGPGTRLTVL.

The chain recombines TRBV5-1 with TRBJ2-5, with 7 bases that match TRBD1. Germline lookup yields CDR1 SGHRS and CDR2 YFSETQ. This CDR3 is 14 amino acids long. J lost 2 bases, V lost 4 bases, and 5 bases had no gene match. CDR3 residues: CASSVMGQQETQYF. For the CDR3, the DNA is TGCGCCAGCAGCGTCATGGGACAGCAAGAGACCCAGTACTTC. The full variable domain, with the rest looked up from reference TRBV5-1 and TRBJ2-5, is KAGVTQTPRYLIKTRGQQVTLSCSPISGHRSVSWYQQTPGQGLQFLFEYFSETQRNKGNFPGRFSGRQFSNSRSEMNVSTLELGDSALYLCASSVMGQQETQYFGPGTRLLVL.

The CDR3 coding sequence is TGTGCCATCAGTCGGGCCGAGGGAGTCGGTTATGGCTACACCTTC. Its translation is CAISRAEGVGYGYTF. The genes are TRBV10-3 and TRBJ1-2; no clear D gene. Trimming left V 5 bases short and J 5 bases short, with 18 bases between. This CDR3 contains 15 residues. Germline V gene data show CDR1 as ENHRY and CDR2 as SYGVKD.

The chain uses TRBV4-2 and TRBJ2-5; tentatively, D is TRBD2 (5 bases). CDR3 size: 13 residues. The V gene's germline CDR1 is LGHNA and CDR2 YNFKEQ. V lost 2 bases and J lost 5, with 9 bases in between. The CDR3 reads CASSQSTGETQYF. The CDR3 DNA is TGTGCCAGCAGCCAATCAACGGGGGAGACCCAGTACTTC.

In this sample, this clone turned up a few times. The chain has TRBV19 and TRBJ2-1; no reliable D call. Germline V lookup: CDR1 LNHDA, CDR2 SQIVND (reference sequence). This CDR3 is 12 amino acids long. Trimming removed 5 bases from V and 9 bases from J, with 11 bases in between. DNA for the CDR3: TGTGCCAGTAGTTTAGCTAATGGTGAGCAGTTCTTC. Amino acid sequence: CASSLANGEQFF.

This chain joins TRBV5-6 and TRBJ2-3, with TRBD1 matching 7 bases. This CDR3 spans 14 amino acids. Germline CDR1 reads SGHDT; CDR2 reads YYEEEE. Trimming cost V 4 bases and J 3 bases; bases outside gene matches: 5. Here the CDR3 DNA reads TGTGCCAGCAGCGATCAGGACAGGACAGATACGCAGTATTTT. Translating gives CASSDQDRTDTQYF. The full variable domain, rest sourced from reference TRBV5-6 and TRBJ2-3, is DAGVTQSPTHLIKTRGQQVTLRCSPKSGHDTVSWYQQALGQGPQFIFQYYEEEERQRGNFPDRFSGHQFPNYSSELNVNALLLGDSALYLCASSDQDRTDTQYFGPGTRLTVL.

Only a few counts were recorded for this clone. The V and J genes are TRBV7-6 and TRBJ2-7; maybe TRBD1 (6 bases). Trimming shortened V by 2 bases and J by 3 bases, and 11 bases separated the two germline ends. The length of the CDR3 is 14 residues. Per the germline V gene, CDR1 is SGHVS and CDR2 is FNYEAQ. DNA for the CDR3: TGTGCCAGCAGCTTACACAGGGAAGACTACGAGCAGTACTTC. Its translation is CASSLHREDYEQYF. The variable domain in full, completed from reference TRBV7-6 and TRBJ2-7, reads GAGVSQSPRYKVTKRGQDVALRCDPISGHVSLYWYRQALGQGPEFLTYFNYEAQQDKSGLPNDRFSAERPEGSISTLTIQRTEQRDSAMYRCASSLHREDYEQYFGPGTRLTVT.

The CDR3 bases are TGTGCCAGCAGCTTAGAAGCGGGGATGAGCTCCTACAATGAGCAGTTCTTC. Translation gives CASSLEAGMSSYNEQFF. The chain links TRBV7-8 to TRBJ2-1; 7 positions agree with TRBD2. CDR1 and CDR2 (germline): SGHVS, FQNEAQ. The V and J ends lost 1 base and 0 bases, in that order; junction bases with no gene match: 6. This CDR3 spans 17 amino acids.

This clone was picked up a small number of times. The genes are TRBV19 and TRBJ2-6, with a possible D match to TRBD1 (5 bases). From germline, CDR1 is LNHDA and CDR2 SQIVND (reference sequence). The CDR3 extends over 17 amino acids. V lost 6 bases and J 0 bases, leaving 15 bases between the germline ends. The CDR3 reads CASSRVVGDSGANVLTF. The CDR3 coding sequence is TGTGCCAGTAGCAGAGTTGTAGGGGACTCTGGGGCCAACGTCCTGACTTTC.

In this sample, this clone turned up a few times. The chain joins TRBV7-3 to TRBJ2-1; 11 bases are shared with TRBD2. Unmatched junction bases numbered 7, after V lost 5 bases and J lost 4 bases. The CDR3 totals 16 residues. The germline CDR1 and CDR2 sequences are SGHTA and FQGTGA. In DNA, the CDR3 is TGTGCCAGCAGCGATATCGGGACTAGCGGTTACAATGAGCAGTTCTTC. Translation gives CASSDIGTSGYNEQFF.

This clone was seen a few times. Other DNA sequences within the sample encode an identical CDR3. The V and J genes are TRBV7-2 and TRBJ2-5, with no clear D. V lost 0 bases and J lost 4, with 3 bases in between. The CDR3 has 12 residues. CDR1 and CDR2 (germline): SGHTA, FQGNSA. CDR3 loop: CASSLARETQYF. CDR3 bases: TGTGCCAGCAGCTTAGCTCGAGAGACCCAGTACTTC.

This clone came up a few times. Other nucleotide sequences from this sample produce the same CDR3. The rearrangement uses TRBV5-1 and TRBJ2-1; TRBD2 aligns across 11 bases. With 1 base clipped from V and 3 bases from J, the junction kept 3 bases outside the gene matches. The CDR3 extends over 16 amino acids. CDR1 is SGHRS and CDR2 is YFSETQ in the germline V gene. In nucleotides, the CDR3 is TGCGCCAGCAGCTTGAAACTAGCGGGGGTCTACAATGAGCAGTTCTTC. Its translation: CASSLKLAGVYNEQFF.

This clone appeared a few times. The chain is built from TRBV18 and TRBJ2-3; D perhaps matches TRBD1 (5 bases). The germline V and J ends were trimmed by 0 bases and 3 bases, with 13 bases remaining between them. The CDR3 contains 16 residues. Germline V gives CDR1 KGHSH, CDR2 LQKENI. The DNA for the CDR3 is TGTGCCAGCTCACCACCCGGCAGGGCTTCTACAGATACGCAGTATTTT. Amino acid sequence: CASSPPGRASTDTQYF.